Listed below are T cell receptor beta chains from one sample, sequenced in a study of cytomegalovirus exposure and HLA in healthy donors. This table comes from immunoSEQ multiplex PCR, and its TCRdb copy is limited to in-frame clones, with some not included. Altogether 160,000 or so clones are present, about 80% being singletons, with the ten largest covering approximately 1.4%. The specimen sequenced was PBMCs. The receptors originated from a man aged 25-45 years in good health and CMV-seronegative. Both conserved end residues are part of each CDR3. Fields, in order: J gene, clone size, V gene, D gene, CDR3 DNA, CDR3 protein. A D gene is named only where the DNA matches it firmly. Clone size is stated in some rows and not others, as once, few, many or a class when expanded.

>TRBJ2-2|-|TRBV5-1|TRBD2
TGCGCCAGCAGCTTGGTTGTTTTTAGCGGGACCCCCGGGGAGCTGTTTTTT
CASSLVVFSGTPGELFF
>TRBJ1-3|few|TRBV30|-
TGTGCCTGGAGTGTAGATTCTGGGAGAGGAAACACCATATATTTT
CAWSVDSGRGNTIYF
>TRBJ1-1|-|TRBV27|-
TGTGCCAGCAGTACAGGGTTCTCTGAAGCTTTCTTT
CASSTGFSEAFF
>TRBJ1-3|-|TRBV25-1|-
TGTGCCAGCAGTGTACCCAGGGCTGGAAACACCATATATTTT
CASSVPRAGNTIYF
>TRBJ2-5|once|TRBV5-1|-
TGCGCCAGCAGCTTTCGCAGCGATCGGGAGACCCAGTACTTC
CASSFRSDRETQYF
>TRBJ2-7|-|TRBV5-6|TRBD1
TGTGCCAGCAGCTGGGGGACAGAGACCTACGAGCAGTACTTC
CASSWGTETYEQYF
>TRBJ1-2|once|TRBV4-1|-
TGCGCCAGCAGCCAAGATCGCAGACAGAATTTTAACTATGGCTACACCTTC
CASSQDRRQNFNYGYTF
>TRBJ2-1|-|TRBV28|TRBD2
TGTGCCAGCAGTCCGACCTCCGGGACTAACCTATACAATGAGCAGTTCTTC
CASSPTSGTNLYNEQFF
>TRBJ1-6|-|TRBV4-3|TRBD1
TGCGCCAGCAGCCAAACCCTGACAGGGATAAATTCACCCCTCCACTTT
CASSQTLTGINSPLHF
>TRBJ2-7|-|TRBV30|TRBD2
TGTGCCTTGGGCGGGGGTTCGAACCGATACACATCCCCCGAGCAGTACTTC
CALGGGSNRYTSPEQYF
>TRBJ2-2|-|TRBV4-3|-
TGCGCCAGCAGTTCGGGACTCTCCACCGGGGAGCTGTTTTTT
CASSSGLSTGELFF
>TRBJ2-1|-|TRBV19|TRBD1
TGTGCCAGTAGTCCACGGGACAGAATCTACAATGAGCAGTTCTTC
CASSPRDRIYNEQFF
>TRBJ1-5|-|TRBV7-2|-
TGTGCCAGCAGCTTCACAGGGAAGCCCCAGCATTTT
CASSFTGKPQHF
>TRBJ2-7|-|TRBV10-1|TRBD2
TGCGCCAGCAGTGAGTACGCGGGAGGGTACGAGCAGTACTTC
CASSEYAGGYEQYF
>TRBJ2-1|-|TRBV30|TRBD2
TGTGCCTGGAGTTTACTAGCGGGAGACTACAATGAGCAGTTCTTC
CAWSLLAGDYNEQFF
>TRBJ2-3|-|TRBV25-1|TRBD2
TGTGCCAGCAGTCAAGGACTAGCGGGATTCGGGTACACAGATACGCAGTATTTT
CASSQGLAGFGYTDTQYF
>TRBJ2-7|once|TRBV9|-
TGTGCCAGCAGCGTAGGCGGAGGGAACTCCTACGAGCAGTACTTC
CASSVGGGNSYEQYF
>TRBJ1-1|few|TRBV6-4|TRBD1
TGTGCCAGCAGGCCCGGGACAGTGGGGACTGAAGCTTTCTTT
CASRPGTVGTEAFF
>TRBJ2-1|-|TRBV11-1|TRBD1
TGTGCCAGCAGCTCGGGACAGGGCACCTACAATGAGCAGTTCTTC
CASSSGQGTYNEQFF
>TRBJ2-7|once|TRBV5-1|TRBD1
TGCGCCAGCAACCCCGGACAGGGACCCTACGAGCAGTACTTC
CASNPGQGPYEQYF
>TRBJ2-2|once|TRBV7-3|-
TGTGCCAGCAGCTTAACTCGAGGCACCGGGGAGCTGTTTTTT
CASSLTRGTGELFF
>TRBJ1-1|-|TRBV7-3|TRBD1
TGTGCCAGCAGCCAGGGGGGTTACACTGAAGCTTTCTTT
CASSQGGYTEAFF
>TRBJ1-2|-|TRBV4-1|TRBD1
TGCGCCAGCAGCCAAGGTTCGGCAGGGGGATTGTATGGCTACACCTTC
CASSQGSAGGLYGYTF
>TRBJ2-3|-|TRBV9|TRBD2
TGTGCCAGCAGCTCCCACGGGGCGGGGGTCCCCACAGATACGCAGTATTTT
CASSSHGAGVPTDTQYF
>TRBJ1-4|-|TRBV7-8|-
TGTGCCAGCAGCTGGGGTCCGGAGGGGGAAAAACTGTTTTTT
CASSWGPEGEKLFF
>TRBJ2-7|-|TRBV5-1|-
TGCGCCAGCAGCTTGGTACAGCCAAGCTCCTACGAGCAGTACTTC
CASSLVQPSSYEQYF
>TRBJ2-1|once|TRBV15|TRBD1
TGTGCCACCAGCGGACGAGACAGGGGGGTCAACAATGAGCAGTTCTTC
CATSGRDRGVNNEQFF
>TRBJ1-1|-|TRBV19|TRBD1
TGTGCCAGTAGTCATTTGGGGGACAGTCCCACTGAAGCTTTCTTT
CASSHLGDSPTEAFF
>TRBJ2-7|-|TRBV28|-
TGTGCCAGCAGTCTCGATCTATCAGGGGCCAGTGACGAGCAGTACTTC
CASSLDLSGASDEQYF
>TRBJ2-7|-|TRBV7-2|-
TGTGCCAGCAGCTTAGAAAGAGGTCCCTACGAGCAGTACTTC
CASSLERGPYEQYF
>TRBJ2-7|-|TRBV6-5|TRBD1
TGTGCCAGCAGTTACGCCGGGACAGCACCCTACGAGCAGTACTTC
CASSYAGTAPYEQYF
>TRBJ1-5|once|TRBV29-1|-
TGCAGCGTTCGAACGGAGTCGAATCAGCCCCAGCATTTT
CSVRTESNQPQHF
>TRBJ1-1|-|TRBV18|TRBD1
TGTGCCAGCTCGCGACAGGGGGACACTGAAGCTTTCTTT
CASSRQGDTEAFF
>TRBJ2-3|-|TRBV11-2|TRBD2
TGTGCCAGCAGCTTGGGACTAGCGGGGGATTCAGATACGCAGTATTTT
CASSLGLAGDSDTQYF
>TRBJ2-5|-|TRBV6-1|TRBD1
TGTGCCAGCACCCGACAGGGGTGGGAGACCCAGTACTTC
CASTRQGWETQYF
>TRBJ2-6|-|TRBV16|TRBD1
TGTGCCAGCAGCCTCGGGACAGGGTTGTCTGGGGCCAACGTCCTGACTTTC
CASSLGTGLSGANVLTF
>TRBJ2-3|-|TRBV7-2|-
TGTGCCAGCACCCGAGGGACGGCGGGGCCATCAGATACGCAGTATTTT
CASTRGTAGPSDTQYF
>TRBJ2-7|once|TRBV4-3|-
TGCGCCAGCAGTACTATAACAGGGTTTAACGAGCAGTACTTC
CASSTITGFNEQYF
>TRBJ1-5|few|TRBV19|TRBD1
TGTGCCAGTACAGAGACAGGGGGACAGCCCCAGCATTTT
CASTETGGQPQHF
>TRBJ2-2|-|TRBV5-4|-
TGTGCCAGCAGCTTAGGAGCGGGGAACACCGGGGAGCTGTTTTTT
CASSLGAGNTGELFF
>TRBJ2-7|-|TRBV7-2|-
TGTGCCAGCAGCTTGAAGGACAGAGCCTACGAGCAGTACTTC
CASSLKDRAYEQYF
>TRBJ2-3|-|TRBV5-6|TRBD1
TGTGCCAGCAGCTTGGTCGTGACAGGGGCCGCAGATACGCAGTATTTT
CASSLVVTGAADTQYF
>TRBJ1-3|-|TRBV5-1|-
TGCGCCAGCAGCTTGGGCAGGGCTGGAAACACCATATATTTT
CASSLGRAGNTIYF
>TRBJ2-1|-|TRBV27|-
TGTGCCAGCAGCCCATCAAACTACAATGAGCAGTTCTTC
CASSPSNYNEQFF
>TRBJ2-2|-|TRBV11-3|TRBD2
TGTGCCAGCAGCTTAGTGAGCGGGGGGAGTGGGGAGCTGTTTTTT
CASSLVSGGSGELFF